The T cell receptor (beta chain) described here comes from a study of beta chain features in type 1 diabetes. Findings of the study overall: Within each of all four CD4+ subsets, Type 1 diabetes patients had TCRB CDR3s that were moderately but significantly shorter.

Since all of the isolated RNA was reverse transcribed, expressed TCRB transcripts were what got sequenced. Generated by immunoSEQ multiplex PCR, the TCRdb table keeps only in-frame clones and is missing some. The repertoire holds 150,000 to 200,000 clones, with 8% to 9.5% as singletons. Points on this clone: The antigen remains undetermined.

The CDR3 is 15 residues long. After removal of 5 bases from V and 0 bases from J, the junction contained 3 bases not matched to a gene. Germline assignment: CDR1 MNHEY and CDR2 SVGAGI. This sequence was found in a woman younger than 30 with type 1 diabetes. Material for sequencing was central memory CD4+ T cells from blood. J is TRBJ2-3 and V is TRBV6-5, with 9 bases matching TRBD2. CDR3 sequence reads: CASSTSGLSTDTQYF. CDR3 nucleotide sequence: TGTGCCAGCAGTACTAGCGGGTTGAGCACAGATACGCAGTATTTT.